Listed here are 5 T cell receptor beta chains from one sample, sequenced in a study of T cell responses to AZD1222 COVID-19 vaccine. Assay: immunoSEQ multiplex PCR; the TCRdb copy retains only in-frame clones and omits some. The table records 80,000 to 100,000 clones, around 86% of them present only once. The sample here was peripheral blood, taken on day 0 of AZD1222 vaccination. All receptors come from an adult in good health.

CDR3 DNA sequence: TGTGCCACGCCCAGGGAGAGTAAGACCCAGTACTTC. Protein product: CATPRESKTQYF. V is TRBV5-8 and J is TRBJ2-5, with D perhaps being TRBD1 or TRBD2 (5 bases each). The germline gives CDR1 SGHTS, CDR2 YDEGEE. The CDR3 sequence is 12 residues long. The V end lost 9 bases, the J end lost 6 bases, and 15 bases lay between the germline ends.

The V gene is TRBV29-1, the J gene TRBJ2-6, with D perhaps given as TRBD1 or TRBD2 (5 bases each). V was clipped by 4 bases and J by 1 base, with 11 bases between them. Germline assignment: CDR1 SQVTM and CDR2 ANQGSEA. The CDR3 length is 15 residues. The CDR3 loop is CSVVPGTSGANVLTF. Written as DNA, the CDR3 is TGCAGCGTTGTTCCAGGGACGTCTGGGGCCAACGTCCTGACTTTC.

This clone was detected only once. V and J are TRBV25-1 and TRBJ2-5; D may match TRBD1 or TRBD2 (5 bases each). The V gene's germline CDR1 is MGHDK and CDR2 SYGVNS. Trimming shortened V by 3 bases and J by 4 bases, and 12 bases separated the two germline ends. The CDR3 sequence is 14 residues long. The CDR3 DNA reads as TGTGCCAGCAGTGATGGGACCCCTGGAGAGACCCAGTACTTC. Its translation: CASSDGTPGETQYF. The entire variable domain, with the rest obtained from reference TRBV25-1 and TRBJ2-5, is as follows: EADIYQTPRYLVIGTGKKITLECSQTMGHDKMYWYQQDPGMELHLIHYSYGVNSTEKGDLSSESTVSRIRTEHFPLTLESARPSHTSQYLCASSDGTPGETQYFGPGTRLLVL.

This clone was seen a few times. J is TRBJ1-2 and V is TRBV5-6; D might be TRBD1 (6 bases). The V and J ends lost 4 bases and 7 bases respectively, with 14 bases between them. In germline, CDR1 is SGHDT, CDR2 YYEEEE. The CDR3 contains 13 residues. CDR3 in amino acids: CASSLWTVGGYTF. The CDR3 DNA reads TGTGCCAGCAGCCTATGGACAGTTGGTGGCTACACCTTC.

This chain connects TRBV30 to TRBJ2-5; 8 nucleotides line up with TRBD1. J gave up 5 bases and V 6 bases, and 14 bases lay outside the gene matches. CDR3 size: 15 residues. Germline CDR1 reads GTSNPN; CDR2 reads SVGIG (reference sequence). The CDR3 bases are TGTGCCTGCCACCCCACTGACAGGGGTTGGGAGACCCAGTACTTC. Encoded protein: CACHPTDRGWETQYF.